Given below is one T cell receptor (beta chain) in context. Here immunoSEQ multiplex PCR was the method, and the copy in TCRdb shows in-frame clones only, minus some. The sample yields 250,000 or so clones, around 90% seen once. Germline CDR1 SNHLY, CDR2 FYNNEI. The CDR3 runs to 16 residues. V shed 6 bases and J 9 bases; nucleotides not matched to a gene: 11. This entry comes from a study of blood T cell repertoires in COVID-19. The clonotype originates from a woman between 25 and 40 years old with acute or convalescent COVID-19. The chain couples TRBV2 to TRBJ1-6, with 10 bases lining up with TRBD1. Specimen: peripheral blood. The CDR3 nucleotides read TGTGCCAGCAGGAAGATGACAGGGGGCTCCTTTTCACCCCTCCACTTT. It encodes CASRKMTGGSFSPLHF.